This T cell receptor (beta chain) was observed in a study of CD8+CD57+ T cells in acquired aplastic anemia. Broader study findings: Significant differences in CD8+ Simpson's diversity were not observed between patients and controls. The study identified twenty-nine CD8+ CDR3 sequences shared by patients and controls.

Genomic DNA provided the template from which TCR beta VDJ and CDR3 profiles were obtained. TCRdb used MiXCR to reprocess the reads, holding one entry per CDR3 protein. The data contain approximately 190,000 distinct CDR3 sequences, 40% to 50% of them seen just once; the ten biggest clones take up around 8.8%. Patients who underwent sequencing had shown CD8+CD57+ cell expansion by flow cytometry. Among the patients, all had severe acquired aplastic anemia. The CDR3 has 11 residues. Per the germline V gene, CDR1 is DFQATT and CDR2 is SNEGSKA (reference sequence). Trimming left V 6 bases short and J 7 bases short, with 10 bases between. This clonotype was seen a handful of times. Its antigen remains unidentified.

The V call is TRBV20-1, the J call TRBJ2-1; D is unresolved. The sequence derives from a human donor with aplastic anemia. Sequenced material: sorted CD4+, CD8+, or CD8+CD57+ T cells (not recorded which) from PBMCs. CDR3 region: CSARSKNEQFF. The CDR3 DNA reads TGCAGTGCCCGGTCTAAGAATGAGCAGTTCTTC.